This is a list of T cell receptor beta chains from one sample in a study of shared clonotypes between healthy human individuals. Repertoires were generated with immunoSEQ multiplex PCR, while TCRdb's copy carries only in-frame clones and drops some. This table holds approximately 1.5 million clones, about 98.5% found once. Material for sequencing was naive CD4+ T cells sorted from blood. The receptors come from a man aged 25-45 years in good health. The CDR3 runs from the conserved cysteine through the conserved F or W. Fields, in order: V gene, J gene, D gene, clone size, CDR3 DNA, CDR3 protein. D genes are given only for firm matches. Clone size is shown for a subset of rows, as once, few, many or a class of expanded clone.

TRBV18	TRBJ1-4	-	-	TGTGCCAGCTCATCGGATCGGGAGGGATGGGGAAAACTGTTTTTT	CASSSDREGWGKLFF
TRBV28	TRBJ2-1	-	once	TGTGCCAGCAGCCCCCCCGGGGGCGGGAGTTTAAATGAGCAGTTCTTC	CASSPPGGGSLNEQFF
TRBV27	TRBJ1-2	-	-	TGTGCCAGCAGTTCCCTGGGGGGTCTCGCCTATGGCTACACCTTC	CASSSLGGLAYGYTF
TRBV27	TRBJ2-7	TRBD2	-	TGTGCCAGCCGTACGACTAGCGGGAGCTACGAGCAGTACTTC	CASRTTSGSYEQYF
TRBV6-5	TRBJ1-4	-	-	TGTGCCAGCAGTTACTCCACTCCGGGATTTGAAAAACTGTTTTTT	CASSYSTPGFEKLFF
TRBV9	TRBJ2-7	-	-	TGTGCCAGCAGCGTAGCTCCTCACCCTCTCGAGCAGTACTTC	CASSVAPHPLEQYF
TRBV9	TRBJ2-1	-	-	TGTGCCAGCAGCGTAGAAGAAAGCGCCTACAATGAGCAGTTCTTC	CASSVEESAYNEQFF
TRBV27	TRBJ2-2	TRBD2	-	TGTGCCAGCAGACCGACTAGCGGAGGAAACACCGGGGAGCTGTTTTTT	CASRPTSGGNTGELFF
TRBV10-1	TRBJ2-3	-	-	TGCGCCAGCAGCCGTGACCACACAGATACGCAGTATTTT	CASSRDHTDTQYF
TRBV27	TRBJ2-1	-	-	TGTGCCAGCTCCCCAATAGCGCATCCAAGTAACAATGAGCAGTTCTTC	CASSPIAHPSNNEQFF
TRBV7-9	TRBJ1-1	-	-	TGTGCCAGCAGGACACAGGGGAACACTGAAGCTTTCTTT	CASRTQGNTEAFF
TRBV7-9	TRBJ2-7	TRBD2	-	TGTGCCAGCAGCTTAGATTCTTCGGGGGGCTACGAGCAGTACTTC	CASSLDSSGGYEQYF
TRBV6-1	TRBJ2-4	TRBD1	-	TGTGCCAGCAGTGAAGCGCTCAGGGGGCTAGACATTCAGTACTTC	CASSEALRGLDIQYF
TRBV7-9	TRBJ2-1	TRBD2	-	TGTGCCAGCAGCGTTAGCGGGAGAACCTACAATGAGCAGTTCTTC	CASSVSGRTYNEQFF
TRBV29-1	TRBJ1-1	-	-	TGCAGCGCCTGTCCCGGGACGGTGAACACTGAAGCTTTCTTT	CSACPGTVNTEAFF
TRBV7-2	TRBJ1-5	-	-	TGTGCCAGCAGCTTAGGTTGGGGGTCGGGGCCCCAGCATTTT	CASSLGWGSGPQHF
TRBV6-5	TRBJ1-5	-	once	TGTGCCAGCAGTTACTCCTTTGCCGGGGGGGATCAGCCCCAGCATTTT	CASSYSFAGGDQPQHF
TRBV28	TRBJ2-2	TRBD2	-	TGTGCCAGTAGGACTAGCGGGATCGCGAACACCGGGGAGCTGTTTTTT	CASRTSGIANTGELFF
TRBV6-1	TRBJ2-2	-	once	TGTGCCAGCAGTGTGGGCCCCGCGGGAACCGGGGAGCTGTTTTTT	CASSVGPAGTGELFF
TRBV5-1	TRBJ2-5	-	once	TGCGCCAGCAGCTATTCGACAGAAGAGACCCAGTACTTC	CASSYSTEETQYF
TRBV7-9	TRBJ2-7	-	-	TGTGCCAGCAGCTCGGTAGCAATCCCTTACGAGCAGTACTTC	CASSSVAIPYEQYF
TRBV10-3	TRBJ1-5	-	-	TGTGCCATCAGTTCAGGGTTTCAGCCCCAGCATTTT	CAISSGFQPQHF
TRBV7-8	TRBJ2-7	-	-	TGTGCCAGCAGCTTAGAGATCCTACAGGGAGGACCCACCTACGAGCAGTACTTC	CASSLEILQGGPTYEQYF
TRBV12-1	TRBJ1-1	-	-	TGTGCCAGCAGCTTAGGGGACAGGATTCAGATGAACACTGAAGCTTTCTTT	CASSLGDRIQMNTEAFF
TRBV28	TRBJ1-4	-	-	TGTGCCAGCAGCATCCGGTCGGCAGCAACTAATGAAAAACTGTTTTTT	CASSIRSAATNEKLFF
TRBV5-1	TRBJ1-5	TRBD1	-	TGCGCCAGCAGCTTGGGGCCAGGGGGGCAGCCCCAGCATTTT	CASSLGPGGQPQHF
TRBV7-9	TRBJ2-7	TRBD2	-	TGTGCCAGCAGCTTAGCCAGCGGGAGAGTATACGAGCAGTACTTC	CASSLASGRVYEQYF
TRBV5-4	TRBJ2-7	TRBD2	-	TGTGCCAGCAGCTTGGGTCTAGCGGGAAGCTACGAGCAGTACTTC	CASSLGLAGSYEQYF
TRBV7-9	TRBJ1-1	-	-	TGTGCCAGCAGCTTACTTATGGGCACTGAAGCTTTCTTT	CASSLLMGTEAFF
TRBV2	TRBJ1-5	TRBD1	-	TGTGCCAGCAGTGGACAGCTGGGACAGGGGGATCAGCCCCAGCATTTT	CASSGQLGQGDQPQHF
TRBV11-3	TRBJ2-3	-	-	TGTGCCAGCAGCTTATCAAGCACAGATACGCAGTATTTT	CASSLSSTDTQYF
TRBV30	TRBJ2-7	-	-	TGTGCCTGGAGTGTAAACAGCTACGAGCAGTACTTC	CAWSVNSYEQYF
TRBV19	TRBJ2-7	TRBD1	once	TGTGCCAGTAGTATCGATGGCGGACAGGTAAAATTCTCCTACGAGCAGTACTTC	CASSIDGGQVKFSYEQYF
TRBV15	TRBJ2-7	TRBD2	-	TGTGCCACCAGCAGAGATCTTGCGGGAGGCTTCTACGAGCAGTACTTC	CATSRDLAGGFYEQYF
TRBV28	TRBJ1-2	-	-	TGTGCCAGCAGTTTACGACAGTATGGCTACACCTTC	CASSLRQYGYTF
TRBV7-2	TRBJ2-5	-	-	TGTGCCAGCAGCTTAGTAAGGTCAGGGGAGACCCAGTACTTC	CASSLVRSGETQYF
TRBV28	TRBJ2-7	TRBD1	-	TGTGCCAGCAGGACAGGGCCCTCCTCCTACGAGCAGTACTTC	CASRTGPSSYEQYF
TRBV5-1	TRBJ1-1	-	-	TGCGCCAGCGGGGACGGCAACACTGAAGCTTTCTTT	CASGDGNTEAFF
TRBV19	TRBJ1-1	TRBD1	-	TGTGCCAGTAGTACCCCAGGACAGGACACTGAAGCTTTCTTT	CASSTPGQDTEAFF
TRBV5-5	TRBJ2-1	TRBD1	-	TGTGCCAGCAGCTCGACTACCGGGACAGGGCCTCGGGAGCAGTTCTTC	CASSSTTGTGPREQFF
TRBV5-4	TRBJ2-2	-	-	TGTGCCAGCAGCTTGGGGCTAGATGAGGCCGGGGAGCTGTTTTTT	CASSLGLDEAGELFF
TRBV20-1	TRBJ2-1	-	-	TGCAGTGCTAGACAGCTCAATGAGCAGTTCTTC	CSARQLNEQFF
TRBV5-4	TRBJ2-6	-	-	TGTGCCAGCAGCTGGGTCTCTGGGGCCAACGTCCTGACTTTC	CASSWVSGANVLTF
TRBV7-9	TRBJ2-2	TRBD2	-	TGTGCCAGCAGCTTACGACGACTAGCGGGAGGGAACACCGGGGAGCTGTTTTTT	CASSLRRLAGGNTGELFF
TRBV5-4	TRBJ2-7	-	-	TGTGCCAGCAGCTTGGGACAGGTGGCGACCTACGAGCAGTACTTC	CASSLGQVATYEQYF
TRBV18	TRBJ2-7	-	-	TGTGCCAGCTCAAATGGACGGACAAGCTCCTACGAGCAGTACTTC	CASSNGRTSSYEQYF
TRBV18	TRBJ2-3	TRBD2	-	TGTGCCAGCTCACCAGGAGCGGGAGGGCTCACAGATACGCAGTATTTT	CASSPGAGGLTDTQYF
TRBV18	TRBJ1-3	-	-	TGTGCCAGCTCGTCTGGAAACACCATATATTTT	CASSSGNTIYF
TRBV5-4	TRBJ1-1	TRBD1	-	TGTGCCAGCAGCCCGGACAGGGTTGGTTTCGTACTCTTT	CASSPDRVGFVLF
TRBV6-1	TRBJ1-1	-	once	TGTGCCAGCAATCGGAAGGTAAACACTGAAGCTTTCTTT	CASNRKVNTEAFF
TRBV7-2	TRBJ1-2	-	-	TGTGCCAGCAGCCAGTGGAGGGGCGGCTACACCTTC	CASSQWRGGYTF